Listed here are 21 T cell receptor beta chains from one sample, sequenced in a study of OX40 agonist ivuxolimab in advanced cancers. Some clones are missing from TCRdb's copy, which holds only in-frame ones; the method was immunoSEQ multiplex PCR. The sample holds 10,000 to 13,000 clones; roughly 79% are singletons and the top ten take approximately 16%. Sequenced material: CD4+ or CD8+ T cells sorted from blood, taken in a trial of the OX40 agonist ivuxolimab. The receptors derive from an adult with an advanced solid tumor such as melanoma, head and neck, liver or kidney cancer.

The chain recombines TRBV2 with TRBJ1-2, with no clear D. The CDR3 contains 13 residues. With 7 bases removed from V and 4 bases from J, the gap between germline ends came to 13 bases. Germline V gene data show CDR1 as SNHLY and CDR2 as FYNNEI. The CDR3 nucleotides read TGTGCCAGCATTGGTCCAGGACCCTATGGCTACACCTTC. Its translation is CASIGPGPYGYTF.

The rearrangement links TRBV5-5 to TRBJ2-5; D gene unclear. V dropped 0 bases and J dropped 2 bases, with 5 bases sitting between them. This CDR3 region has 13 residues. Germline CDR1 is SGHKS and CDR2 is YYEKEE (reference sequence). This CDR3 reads CASSLAEQETQYF. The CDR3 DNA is TGTGCCAGCAGCTTGGCCGAACAAGAGACCCAGTACTTC.

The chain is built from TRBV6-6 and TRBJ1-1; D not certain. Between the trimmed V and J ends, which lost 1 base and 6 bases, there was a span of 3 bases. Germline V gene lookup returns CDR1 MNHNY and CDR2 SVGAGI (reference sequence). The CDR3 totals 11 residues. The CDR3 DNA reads TGTGCCAGCAGTTACTTCCCTGAAGCTTTCTTT. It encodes CASSYFPEAFF.

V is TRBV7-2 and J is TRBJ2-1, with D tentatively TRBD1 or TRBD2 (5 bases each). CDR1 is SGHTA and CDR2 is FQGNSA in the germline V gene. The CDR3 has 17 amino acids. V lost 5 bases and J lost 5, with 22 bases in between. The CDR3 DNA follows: TGTGCCAGCAGCGCGTCGCCCGAGGGGTTATATCACAATGAGCAGTTCTTC. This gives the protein CASSASPEGLYHNEQFF.

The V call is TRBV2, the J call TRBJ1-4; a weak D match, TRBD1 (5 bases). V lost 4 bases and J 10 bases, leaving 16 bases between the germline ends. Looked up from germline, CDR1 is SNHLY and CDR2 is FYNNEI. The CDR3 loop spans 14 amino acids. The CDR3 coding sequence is TGTGCCAGCAGTGGAACTTGGGGGGTCGGAAAACTGTTTTTT. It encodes CASSGTWGVGKLFF.

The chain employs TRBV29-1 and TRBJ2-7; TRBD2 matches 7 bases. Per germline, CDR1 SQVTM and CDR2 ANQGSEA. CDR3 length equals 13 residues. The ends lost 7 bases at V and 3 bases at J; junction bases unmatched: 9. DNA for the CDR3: TGCAGCGCCCTAGCGGAGGGAGGCTACGAGCAGTACTTC. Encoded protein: CSALAEGGYEQYF.

For the CDR3, the DNA is TGTGCCAGTAGTATAGGGGGACTAGCGGACAATGAGCAGTTCTTC. This gives the protein CASSIGGLADNEQFF. The V gene is TRBV19, the J gene TRBJ2-1; TRBD2 aligns across 11 bases. CDR1 is LNHDA, CDR2 SQIVND, per germline (reference sequence). This CDR3 spans 15 amino acids. V lost 1 base, J lost 5 bases, and 1 base stayed unmatched.

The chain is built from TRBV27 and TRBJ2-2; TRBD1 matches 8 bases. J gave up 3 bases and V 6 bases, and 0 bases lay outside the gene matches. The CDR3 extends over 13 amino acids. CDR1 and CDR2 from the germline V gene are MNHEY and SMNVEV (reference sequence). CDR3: CASRTGDTGELFF. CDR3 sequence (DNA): TGTGCCAGCAGGACAGGGGACACCGGGGAGCTGTTTTTT.

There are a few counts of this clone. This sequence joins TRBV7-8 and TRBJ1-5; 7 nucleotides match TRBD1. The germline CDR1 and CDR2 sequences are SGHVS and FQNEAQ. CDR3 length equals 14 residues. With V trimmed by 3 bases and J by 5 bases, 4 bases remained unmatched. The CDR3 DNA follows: TGTGCCAGCAGCTTGACAGGGCTACATCAGCCCCAGCATTTT. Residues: CASSLTGLHQPQHF.

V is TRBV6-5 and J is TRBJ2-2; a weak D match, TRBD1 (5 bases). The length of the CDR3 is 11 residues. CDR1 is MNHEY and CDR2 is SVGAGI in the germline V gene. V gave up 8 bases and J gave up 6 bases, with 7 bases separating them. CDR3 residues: CASLGAGELFF. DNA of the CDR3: TGTGCCAGCCTAGGGGCCGGGGAGCTGTTTTTT.

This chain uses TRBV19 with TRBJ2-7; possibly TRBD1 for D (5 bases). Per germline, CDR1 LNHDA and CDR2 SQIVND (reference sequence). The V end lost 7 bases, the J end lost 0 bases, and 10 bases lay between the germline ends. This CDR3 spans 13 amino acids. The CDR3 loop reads CASTDSNSYEQYF. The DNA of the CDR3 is TGTGCCAGTACAGACAGCAACTCCTACGAGCAGTACTTC.

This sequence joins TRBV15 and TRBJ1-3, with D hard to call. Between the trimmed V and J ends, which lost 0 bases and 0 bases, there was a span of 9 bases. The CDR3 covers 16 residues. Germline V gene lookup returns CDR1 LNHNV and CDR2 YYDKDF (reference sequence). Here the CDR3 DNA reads TGTGCCACCAGCAGAGAGTTTGTTAGCTCTGGAAACACCATATATTTT. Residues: CATSREFVSSGNTIYF.

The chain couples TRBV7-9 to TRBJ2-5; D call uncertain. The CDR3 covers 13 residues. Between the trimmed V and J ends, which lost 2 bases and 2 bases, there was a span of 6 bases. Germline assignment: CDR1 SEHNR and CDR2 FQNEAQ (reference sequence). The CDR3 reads CASSLLGQETQYF. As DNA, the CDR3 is TGTGCCAGCAGCTTATTGGGACAAGAGACCCAGTACTTC.

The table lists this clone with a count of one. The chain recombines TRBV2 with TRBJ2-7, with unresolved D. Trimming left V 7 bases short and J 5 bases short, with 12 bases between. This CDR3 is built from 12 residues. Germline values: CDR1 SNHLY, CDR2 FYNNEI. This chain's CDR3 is CASITRTNEQYF. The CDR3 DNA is TGTGCCAGCATTACCAGGACGAACGAGCAGTACTTC.

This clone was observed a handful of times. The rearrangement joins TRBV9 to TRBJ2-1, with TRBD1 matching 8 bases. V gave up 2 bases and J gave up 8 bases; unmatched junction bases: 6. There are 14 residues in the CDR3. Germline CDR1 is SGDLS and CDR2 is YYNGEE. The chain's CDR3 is CASSVAGGKDEQFF. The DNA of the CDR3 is TGTGCCAGCAGCGTGGCAGGGGGCAAGGATGAGCAGTTCTTC.

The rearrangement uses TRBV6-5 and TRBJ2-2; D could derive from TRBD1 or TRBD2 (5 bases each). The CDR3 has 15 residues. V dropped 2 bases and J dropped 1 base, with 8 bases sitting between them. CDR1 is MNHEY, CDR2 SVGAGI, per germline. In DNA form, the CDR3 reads TGTGCCAGCAGTTACCGGGGCTTGAACACCGGGGAGCTGTTTTTT. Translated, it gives CASSYRGLNTGELFF.

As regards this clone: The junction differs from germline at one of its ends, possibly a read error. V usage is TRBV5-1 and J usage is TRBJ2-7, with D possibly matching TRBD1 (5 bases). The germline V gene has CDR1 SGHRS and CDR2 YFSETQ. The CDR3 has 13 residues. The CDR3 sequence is CASGFDSHYEQYF. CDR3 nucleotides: TGCGCCAGCGGCTTCGACAGTCACTACGAGCAGTACTTC.

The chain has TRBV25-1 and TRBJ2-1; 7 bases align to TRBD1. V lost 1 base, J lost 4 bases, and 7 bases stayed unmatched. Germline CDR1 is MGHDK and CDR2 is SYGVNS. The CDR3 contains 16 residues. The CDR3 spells CASSELRDSPYNEQFF. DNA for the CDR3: TGTGCCAGCAGTGAATTGAGGGACAGTCCGTACAATGAGCAGTTCTTC. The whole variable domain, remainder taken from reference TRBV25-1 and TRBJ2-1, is EADIYQTPRYLVIGTGKKITLECSQTMGHDKMYWYQQDPGMELHLIHYSYGVNSTEKGDLSSESTVSRIRTEHFPLTLESARPSHTSQYLCASSELRDSPYNEQFFGPGTRLTVL.

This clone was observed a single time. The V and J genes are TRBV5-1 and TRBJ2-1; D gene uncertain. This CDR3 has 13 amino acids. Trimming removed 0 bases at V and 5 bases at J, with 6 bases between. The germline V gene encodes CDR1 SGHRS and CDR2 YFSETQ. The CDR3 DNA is TGCGCCAGCAGCTTGGAGGGCCACAATGAGCAGTTCTTC. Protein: CASSLEGHNEQFF.

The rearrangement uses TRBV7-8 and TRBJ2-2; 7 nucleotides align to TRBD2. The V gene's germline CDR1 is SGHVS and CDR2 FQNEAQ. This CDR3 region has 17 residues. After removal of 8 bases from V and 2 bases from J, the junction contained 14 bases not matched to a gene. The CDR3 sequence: CASQVAGLLHNTGELFF. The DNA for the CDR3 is TGTGCCAGCCAGGTGGCGGGACTATTACATAACACCGGGGAGCTGTTTTTT.

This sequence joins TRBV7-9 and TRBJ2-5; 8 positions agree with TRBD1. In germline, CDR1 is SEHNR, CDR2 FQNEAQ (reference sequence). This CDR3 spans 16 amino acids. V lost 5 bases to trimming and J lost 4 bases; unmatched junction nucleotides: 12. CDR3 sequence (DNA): TGTGCCAGCAGCCCAGGGGGCGTATTGACATTAGAGACCCAGTACTTC. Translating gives CASSPGGVLTLETQYF. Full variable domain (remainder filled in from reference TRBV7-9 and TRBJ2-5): DTGVSQNPRHKITKRGQNVTFRCDPISEHNRLYWYRQTLGQGPEFLTYFQNEAQLEKSRLLSDRFSAERPKGSFSTLEIQRTEQGDSAMYLCASSPGGVLTLETQYFGPGTRLLVL.